This passage covers 5 T cell receptor beta chains from one sample sequenced in a study of T cell responses to AZD1222 COVID-19 vaccine. Method: immunoSEQ multiplex PCR; TCRdb's copy keeps in-frame clones and lacks some. The sample contains approximately 83,000 clones, 75% to 95% of which appear only once. The material sequenced was peripheral blood, taken on day 0 of MenACWY control vaccination. The source is an adult in good health.

The J gene is TRBJ2-7, the V gene TRBV5-8; the D gene is possibly TRBD2 (5 bases). Trimming stripped 1 base from V and 0 bases from J, with 11 bases between. The CDR3 contains 15 residues. Germline loops: CDR1 SGHTS, CDR2 YDEGEE. CDR3 nucleotides: TGTGCCAGCAGCTTGTATGTAGGGAGCTCCTACGAGCAGTACTTC. It encodes CASSLYVGSSYEQYF.

The chain combines TRBV5-1 with TRBJ2-1; no clear D gene. The CDR3 totals 15 residues. CDR1 SGHRS and CDR2 YFSETQ come from the germline V gene. Trimming took off 4 bases at V and 3 bases at J, with 14 bases between the two ends. The chain's CDR3 is CASSRLGLNYNEQFF. CDR3 DNA sequence: TGCGCCAGCAGCCGCCTAGGCCTAAACTACAATGAGCAGTTCTTC.

The chain employs TRBV19 and TRBJ2-1, with 10 bases fitting TRBD2. V lost 7 bases and J lost 3; bases outside the gene matches: 3. The CDR3 is 14 amino acids. CDR1 is LNHDA and CDR2 is SQIVND in the germline V gene (reference sequence). The CDR3, as DNA: TGTGCCAGTAACCCTAGCGGGAGCTACAATGAGCAGTTCTTC. Protein product: CASNPSGSYNEQFF.

This chain connects TRBV2 to TRBJ1-6; D not resolved. The CDR3 is made up of 15 amino acids. CDR1 and CDR2 from the germline V gene are SNHLY and FYNNEI. V lost 7 bases and J lost 7, with 17 bases in between. CDR3 amino acids: CASKEQTTRNSPLHF. CDR3 in DNA: TGTGCCAGCAAGGAACAAACGACGCGCAATTCACCCCTCCACTTT.

The J gene is TRBJ2-5, the V gene TRBV5-1, with 8 bases aligning to TRBD1. V gave up 0 bases and J gave up 5 bases; unmatched junction bases: 6. The CDR3 covers 15 residues. Germline CDR1 reads SGHRS; CDR2 reads YFSETQ. CDR3: CASSLELRGLETQYF. In DNA, the CDR3 is TGCGCCAGCAGCTTGGAGCTCAGGGGGCTTGAGACCCAGTACTTC.